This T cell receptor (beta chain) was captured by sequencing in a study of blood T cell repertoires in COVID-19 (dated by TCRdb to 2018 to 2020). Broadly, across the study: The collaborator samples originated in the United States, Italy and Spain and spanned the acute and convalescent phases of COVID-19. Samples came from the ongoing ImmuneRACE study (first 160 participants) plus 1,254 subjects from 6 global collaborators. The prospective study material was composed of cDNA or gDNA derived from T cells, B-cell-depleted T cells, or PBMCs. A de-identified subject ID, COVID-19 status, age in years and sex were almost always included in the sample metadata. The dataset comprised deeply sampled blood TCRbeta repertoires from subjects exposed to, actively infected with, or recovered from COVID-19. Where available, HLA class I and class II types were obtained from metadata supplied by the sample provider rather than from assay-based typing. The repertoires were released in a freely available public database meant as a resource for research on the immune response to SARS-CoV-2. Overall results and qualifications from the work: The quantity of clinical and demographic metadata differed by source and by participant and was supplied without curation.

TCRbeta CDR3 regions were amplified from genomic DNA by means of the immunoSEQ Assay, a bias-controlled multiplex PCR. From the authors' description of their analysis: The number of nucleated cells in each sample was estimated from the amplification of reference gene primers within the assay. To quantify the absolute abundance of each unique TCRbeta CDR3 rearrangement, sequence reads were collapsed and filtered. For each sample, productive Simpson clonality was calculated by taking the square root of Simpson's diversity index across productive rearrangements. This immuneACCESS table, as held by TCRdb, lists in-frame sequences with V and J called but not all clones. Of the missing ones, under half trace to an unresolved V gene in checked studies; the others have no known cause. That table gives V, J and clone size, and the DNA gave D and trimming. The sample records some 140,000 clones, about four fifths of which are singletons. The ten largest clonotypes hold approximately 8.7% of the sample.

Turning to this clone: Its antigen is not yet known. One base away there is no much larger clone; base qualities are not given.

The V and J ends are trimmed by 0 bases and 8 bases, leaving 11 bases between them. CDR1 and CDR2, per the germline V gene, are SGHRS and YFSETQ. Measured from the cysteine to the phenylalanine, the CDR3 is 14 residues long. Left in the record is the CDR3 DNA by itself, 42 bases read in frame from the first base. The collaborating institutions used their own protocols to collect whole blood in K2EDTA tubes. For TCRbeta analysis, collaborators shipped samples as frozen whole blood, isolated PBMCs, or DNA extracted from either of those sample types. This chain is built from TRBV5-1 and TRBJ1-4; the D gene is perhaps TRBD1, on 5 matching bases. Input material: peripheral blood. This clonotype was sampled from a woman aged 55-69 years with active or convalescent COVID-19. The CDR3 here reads CASSLGRVDEKLFF. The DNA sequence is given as TGCGCCAGCAGCTTGGGCAGGGTGGACGAAAAACTGTTTTTT.